The clone carrying this TCR beta chain was seen a handful of times. Its specificity is not known. The V gene end was trimmed by 1 base and the J gene end by 6 bases; junction bases not matched to a gene: 8. Germline loops: CDR1 LNHNV, CDR2 YYDKDF (reference sequence). CDR3 length equals 16 residues. These data come from a study of response to subunit inactivated influenza vaccine. Broader study findings: The authors put forward the suggestion that each seasonal influenza vaccination may bring in only a limited number of new T cells.

TCRdb analysed the RT-PCR reads with MiXCR anew, one entry per CDR3 protein. Of about 780,000 distinct CDR3 sequences detected, about 18% appear once; the ten largest clones hold roughly 10%. The receptor comes from a man aged 50-60 years who received an inactivated influenza vaccine. The chain employs TRBV15 and TRBJ2-2; 7 nucleotides align to TRBD1. Material: PBMCs from blood, obtained 5 days after vaccination. The CDR3 here is CATSRALDRVAGELFF. CDR3 DNA: TGTGCCACCAGCAGAGCCCTCGACAGGGTCGCCGGGGAGCTGTTTTTT.